One and the same sample provided the 22 T cell receptor beta chains below, sequenced in a study of early stage breast cancer tumors. Some clones are missing from TCRdb's copy, which holds only in-frame ones; the method was immunoSEQ multiplex PCR. In the table there are more than 65,000 clones, around 80% of which are singletons. Sequenced input: blood. The source is a person in their forties with breast cancer.

This clone has a handful of counts. The chain has TRBV4-1 and TRBJ2-2; D unresolved. This CDR3 has 15 amino acids. The germline V and J ends were trimmed by 1 base and 7 bases, with 13 bases remaining between them. Germline-derived CDR1 and CDR2 are MGHRA and YSYEKL. The CDR3 sequence: CASSQAGRVGGELFF. CDR3 DNA sequence: TGCGCCAGCAGCCAAGCAGGCCGCGTTGGCGGGGAGCTGTTTTTT.

CDR3 sequence: CATSRDLASGRAYNEQFF. As DNA, the CDR3 is TGTGCCACCAGCAGAGATCTAGCTAGCGGGAGAGCCTACAATGAGCAGTTCTTC. The chain has TRBV15 and TRBJ2-1; 10 bases agree with TRBD2. The CDR3 consists of 18 residues. V shed 0 bases, J shed 2 bases, and the junction held 7 bases outside the gene matches. Per the germline V gene, CDR1 is LNHNV and CDR2 is YYDKDF (reference sequence).

The chain has TRBV7-9 and TRBJ2-3; D gene ambiguous. There are 13 residues in the CDR3. Trimming removed 1 base at V and 1 base at J, with 3 bases between. Looked up from germline, CDR1 is SEHNR and CDR2 is FQNEAQ (reference sequence). CDR3: CASSLDRTDTQYF. The CDR3 DNA reads as TGTGCCAGCAGCTTAGATCGCACAGATACGCAGTATTTT.

This clone was counted between two and nine times. The chain couples TRBV18 to TRBJ1-1; tentatively, D is TRBD1 (6 bases). From germline, CDR1 is KGHSH and CDR2 LQKENI. There are 15 residues in the CDR3. V was shortened by 4 bases and J by 5 bases, with 17 bases between the two germline ends. The CDR3 loop reads CASSQSTGRGTEAFF. The CDR3 region has the DNA TGTGCCAGCTCACAATCCACAGGCAGGGGAACTGAAGCTTTCTTT.

The genes are TRBV5-1 and TRBJ2-1, with 14 bases identical to TRBD2. This CDR3 is built from 20 residues. Germline V lookup: CDR1 SGHRS, CDR2 YFSETQ. The V gene end was trimmed by 2 bases and the J gene end by 4 bases; junction bases not matched to a gene: 14. The CDR3, as DNA: TGCGCCAGCAGCTTACAAATAGGCCTGACTAGCGGGAGGGAGTACAATGAGCAGTTCTTC. It yields the protein CASSLQIGLTSGREYNEQFF. The complete variable domain, with remaining parts taken from reference TRBV5-1 and TRBJ2-1, reads KAGVTQTPRYLIKTRGQQVTLSCSPISGHRSVSWYQQTPGQGLQFLFEYFSETQRNKGNFPGRFSGRQFSNSRSEMNVSTLELGDSALYLCASSLQIGLTSGREYNEQFFGPGTRLTVL.

This chain joins TRBV7-9 and TRBJ1-3; D perhaps matches TRBD1 (5 bases). CDR1 and CDR2 (germline): SEHNR, FQNEAQ (reference sequence). V lost 5 bases and J lost 4, with 18 bases in between. This CDR3 region has 16 residues. This CDR3 reads CASSHPQGGGGNTIYF. In DNA, the CDR3 is TGTGCCAGCAGCCACCCCCAGGGAGGTGGAGGAAACACCATATATTTT.

The chain couples TRBV29-1 to TRBJ2-5, with D perhaps being TRBD1 or TRBD2 (6 bases each). The CDR3 totals 14 residues. Per the germline V gene, CDR1 is SQVTM and CDR2 is ANQGSEA. Trimming took 7 bases from V and 3 from J, leaving 18 bases between them. CDR3 sequence (DNA): TGCAGCGGGGGGCGGAGGGGAGTTGAAGAGACCCAGTACTTC. Protein: CSGGRRGVEETQYF.

The V call is TRBV5-4, the J call TRBJ2-1; 11 nucleotides agree with TRBD2. The trim removed 1 base at V and 5 bases at J, leaving 2 bases unmatched. The CDR3 is 15 amino acids. The germline V gene has CDR1 SGHNT and CDR2 YYREEE (reference sequence). Here the CDR3 DNA reads TGTGCCAGCAGCTTGCAACTAGCGGGAGACAATGAGCAGTTCTTC. Translating it yields CASSLQLAGDNEQFF.

This sequence joins TRBV10-1 and TRBJ2-3; D may be TRBD1 or TRBD2 (5 bases each). Germline V lookup: CDR1 WNHNN, CDR2 SYGVQD (reference sequence). The CDR3 is made up of 13 amino acids. The ends were cut back, 2 bases at V and 4 bases at J, with 7 bases in the middle. CDR3 in DNA: TGCGCCAGCAGTGAGAGGGGAGCAGATACGCAGTATTTT. Its protein is CASSERGADTQYF.

This chain connects TRBV5-4 to TRBJ2-3, with 7 bases matching TRBD2. The CDR3 runs 16 residues. CDR1 is SGHNT, CDR2 YYREEE, per germline (reference sequence). V was pared by 3 bases and J by 3 bases, with 10 bases of the junction left unmatched. CDR3 DNA: TGTGCCAGCAGCTGGCCCGGGACTACCGGAACAGATACGCAGTATTTT. Its protein product is CASSWPGTTGTDTQYF.

V is TRBV30 and J is TRBJ2-4; unclear D gene. Per the germline V gene, CDR1 is GTSNPN and CDR2 is SVGIG (reference sequence). The ends were cut back, 2 bases at V and 0 bases at J, with 5 bases in the middle. This CDR3 has 13 amino acids. CDR3: CAWSQLAKNIQYF. The CDR3 DNA reads TGTGCCTGGAGTCAGTTAGCCAAAAACATTCAGTACTTC. The full variable domain, its missing parts supplied by reference TRBV30 and TRBJ2-4, is SQTIHQWPATLVQPVGSPLSLECTVEGTSNPNLYWYRQAAGRGLQLLFYSVGIGQISSEVPQNLSASRPQDRQFILSSKKLLLSDSGFYLCAWSQLAKNIQYFGAGTRLSVL.

This chain joins TRBV27 and TRBJ2-3; D not resolved. There are 16 residues in the CDR3. In germline, CDR1 is MNHEY, CDR2 SMNVEV (reference sequence). Trimming took 6 bases from V and 0 from J, leaving 16 bases between them. CDR3 region: CASRPERGPSTDTQYF. DNA for the CDR3: TGTGCCAGCAGGCCGGAACGAGGTCCAAGCACAGATACGCAGTATTTT.

This clone was counted between two and nine times. The V call is TRBV18, the J call TRBJ1-1; TRBD1 agrees at 9 bases. From germline, CDR1 is KGHSH and CDR2 LQKENI. V was pared by 8 bases and J by 1 base, with 11 bases of the junction left unmatched. The CDR3 extends over 16 amino acids. CDR3 residues: CASLSGTGFGNTEAFF. The CDR3 DNA sequence: TGTGCCAGCCTATCCGGGACAGGGTTTGGGAACACTGAAGCTTTCTTT.

The chain joins TRBV28 to TRBJ1-1; a weak D match, TRBD1 (5 bases). V was pared by 5 bases and J by 3 bases, with 10 bases between. The CDR3 runs to 13 residues. Germline V gene lookup returns CDR1 MDHEN and CDR2 SYDVKM. In DNA, the CDR3 is TGTGCCAGCAGTATTCAAGGGGACACTGAAGCTTTCTTT. Amino acids: CASSIQGDTEAFF.

The chain combines TRBV27 with TRBJ1-2; 7 nucleotides align to TRBD1. This CDR3 comprises 15 residues. V lost 3 bases and J lost 3; bases outside the gene matches: 7. Germline CDR1 MNHEY, CDR2 SMNVEV (reference sequence). CDR3 residues: CASSFRRGQDYGYTF. CDR3 nucleotide sequence: TGTGCCAGCAGTTTTCGGAGGGGGCAAGACTATGGCTACACCTTC.

This rearrangement joins TRBV6-1 to TRBJ1-2; no clear D gene. The CDR3 consists of 16 residues. V lost 1 base, J lost 6 bases, and 18 bases lay in between. Germline CDR1 reads MNHNS; CDR2 reads SASEGT. CDR3: CASSEVGHDVGHGYTF. CDR3 in DNA: TGTGCCAGCAGTGAAGTAGGGCACGACGTCGGGCATGGCTACACCTTC.

The chain links TRBV18 to TRBJ1-5; no definite D call. Germline V CDR1 and CDR2: KGHSH, LQKENI. V lost 3 bases, J lost 4 bases, and 16 bases lay in between. There are 16 residues in the CDR3. CDR3 region: CASSPATITSNQPQHF. The CDR3 coding sequence is TGTGCCAGCTCACCGGCAACAATTACTTCTAATCAGCCCCAGCATTTT.

The chain employs TRBV12-5 and TRBJ2-1, with D unresolved. CDR3 length: 12 residues. The V end lost 2 bases, the J end lost 5 bases, and 4 bases lay between the germline ends. Germline values: CDR1 LGHNT, CDR2 FRNRAP. CDR3 region: CASGLIDNEQFF. In DNA form, the CDR3 reads TGTGCTAGTGGTTTGATAGACAATGAGCAGTTCTTC.

This chain joins TRBV2 and TRBJ2-1; 9 positions match TRBD2. Germline V gene lookup returns CDR1 SNHLY and CDR2 FYNNEI. The CDR3 has 15 residues. V lost 4 bases, J lost 8 bases, and 9 bases stayed unmatched. CDR3: CASSASGTSFDEQFF. The CDR3 DNA is TGTGCCAGCAGTGCCTCCGGGACTAGCTTCGATGAGCAGTTCTTC.

The chain combines TRBV19 with TRBJ1-2, with 10 nucleotides matching TRBD1. J was trimmed by 4 bases and V by 3 bases; bases with no gene match: 2. CDR3 length equals 14 residues. Per the germline V gene, CDR1 is LNHDA and CDR2 is SQIVND (reference sequence). CDR3 DNA sequence: TGTGCCAGTAGTATGGACAGGGGGGCCTATGGCTACACCTTC. This translates into CASSMDRGAYGYTF.

Here the CDR3 DNA reads TGTGCCAGCAGACCCGGGGGCTCTGGAAACACCATATATTTT. Protein sequence: CASRPGGSGNTIYF. The chain joins TRBV7-8 to TRBJ1-3; tentative D call: TRBD1 (5 bases). Looked up from germline, CDR1 is SGHVS and CDR2 is FQNEAQ. V dropped 6 bases and J dropped 0 bases, with 9 bases sitting between them. The CDR3 is 14 amino acids.

This rearrangement joins TRBV19 to TRBJ2-7; the D is unclear. Germline V gene data show CDR1 as LNHDA and CDR2 as SQIVND (reference sequence). This CDR3 spans 14 amino acids. The V gene lost 3 bases and the J gene lost 6 bases, with 15 bases spanning the gap. In DNA form, the CDR3 reads TGTGCCAGTAGTATGGCGGCTTCTCCTAGCGAGCAGTACTTC. This translates into CASSMAASPSEQYF.